These T cell receptor beta chains were read from a single sample in a study of beta chain features in type 1 diabetes. The data were produced by immunoSEQ multiplex PCR, yet TCRdb's version contains in-frame clones alone and is incomplete. The sample contains under 300,000 clones, about 20% of which appear only once. What was sequenced was naive CD4+ T cells from blood. The receptors were sampled from a woman between 40 and 50 years old with type 1 diabetes. Each CDR3 is given with its conserved first and last residue.

>TRBV19|TRBJ2-1
CASRVSITVNEQFF
>TRBV5-6|TRBJ1-1
CASLTTSGTEAFF
>TRBV25-1|TRBJ2-7
CASSEFKGRADDEQYF
>TRBV2|TRBJ2-5
CASRPGQGGETQYF
>TRBV4-2|TRBJ2-1
CASSRQNNEQFF
>TRBV28|TRBJ2-1
CASSLFPGGQFF
>TRBV6-5|TRBJ2-3
CASSWTEGGLTDTQYF
>TRBV29-1|TRBJ2-2
CSVSWTAQTGELFF
>TRBV7-2|TRBJ2-3
CASSSGLAGVGLDTQYF
>TRBV25-1|TRBJ1-1
CASRLQGRNTEAFF
>TRBV11-1|TRBJ1-4
CASSPRDRTNEKLFF
>TRBV7-9|TRBJ1-2
CASSAGRVNYGYTF
>TRBV10-3|TRBJ1-2
CAISRGGGYTF
>TRBV9|TRBJ2-3
CASSVPTDLGASTDTQYF
>TRBV4-1|TRBJ1-5
CASSQTGGAEKPQHF
>TRBV6-4|TRBJ1-2
CASSEQGKGGYTF
>TRBV14|TRBJ1-4
CASSTGGMGTNEKLFF
>TRBV29-1|TRBJ1-2
CSVPTLSTDGYTF
>TRBV7-8|TRBJ2-5
CASSFQAIETQYF
>TRBV28|TRBJ1-2
CAAGVGYGYTF
>TRBV7-9|TRBJ1-2
CASSQDSYGYTF
>TRBV7-3|TRBJ2-1
CASSLQGSGHNEQFF
>TRBV4-1|TRBJ2-3
CASSQTPSYTDTQYF
>TRBV5-1|TRBJ2-7
CASSRTRDRGPFEQYF
>TRBV15|TRBJ1-1
CATSRESGRREAFF
>TRBV14|TRBJ1-2
CASSPRQGSGYTF
>TRBV27|TRBJ2-4
CASTKTAGMDKNIQYF
>TRBV27|TRBJ1-5
CASSSLGQPQHF
>TRBV19|TRBJ2-1
CASSSGASGYINEQFF
>TRBV15|TRBJ2-7
CATSRDRRGEQYF
>TRBV29-1|TRBJ2-1
CSVVPGIHSNEQFF
>TRBV30|TRBJ1-3
CAWRVTGGNTIYF
>TRBV9|TRBJ2-6
CASSVLQGARGANVLTF
>TRBV25-1|TRBJ2-7
CASSEPQPSYEQYF
>TRBV7-2|TRBJ1-2
CASSLDPGQGGYTF
>TRBV5-1|TRBJ1-2
CASSDYPGFPAGYTF
>TRBV28|TRBJ2-5
CASRTPAGAGETQYF
>TRBV11-2|TRBJ1-6
CASSLGGSRGNSPLHF
>TRBV15|TRBJ2-5
CATSRDKETQYF
>TRBV18|TRBJ1-2
CASSPPLGTGGLRYGYTF
>TRBV9|TRBJ2-1
CASSVGGGGGYNEQFF
>TRBV9|TRBJ2-1
CASAVGQGDEQFF
>TRBV11-2|TRBJ1-3
CASSLDRAATGNTIYF
>TRBV30|TRBJ1-2
CAWRGPGGYTF
>TRBV29-1|TRBJ2-5
CSGGQQQETQYF